These 14 T cell receptor beta chains were all obtained from the same sample, sequenced in a study of radiotherapy plus CTLA-4 blockade in lung cancer. The data were produced by immunoSEQ multiplex PCR, yet TCRdb's version contains in-frame clones alone and is incomplete. In the table there are about 95,000 clones, about four fifths of which are singletons. The source was peripheral blood, collected from a patient treated with radiotherapy plus ipilimumab. These receptors were obtained from a human donor with non-small cell lung cancer who had stable disease on radiotherapy plus ipilimumab.

The chain has TRBV12-5 and TRBJ2-7; the D gene is possibly TRBD2 (5 bases). The V gene lost 1 base and the J gene lost 6 bases, with 10 bases spanning the gap. Germline V gene sequence: CDR1 LGHNT, CDR2 FRNRAP. This CDR3 comprises 13 residues. The DNA of the CDR3 is TGTGCTAGTGGTTTGGCACTGGGGAGCGAGCAGTACTTC. This gives the protein CASGLALGSEQYF.

As DNA, the CDR3 is TGTGCCAGCAGCTTAGGGGGGGTTCTCACTGAAGCTTTCTTT. Protein product: CASSLGGVLTEAFF. The rearrangement uses TRBV7-6 and TRBJ1-1; tentatively, D is TRBD1 (5 bases). V lost 1 base to trimming and J lost 4 bases, with 10 bases between them. Per the germline V gene, CDR1 is SGHVS and CDR2 is FNYEAQ. The CDR3 is made up of 14 amino acids.

The chain combines TRBV5-7 with TRBJ1-2; 11 bases match TRBD1. TRBV5-7 is labeled an ORF, and its function is uncertain. The V segment lost 5 bases and the J segment 6 bases; nucleotides outside the gene matches: 12. The CDR3 contains 16 residues. The CDR3 bases are TGTGCCAGCAGAAAAACCGGGACAGGGGGAGGCGATGGCTACACCTTC. This codes for CASRKTGTGGGDGYTF.

The V and J genes are TRBV10-2 and TRBJ2-4; possible D gene TRBD1, 6 bases. The germline CDR1 and CDR2 sequences are WSHSY and SAAADI. V gave up 3 bases and J gave up 4 bases, with 7 bases separating them. The CDR3 is 13 amino acids. CDR3 DNA sequence: TGCGCCAGCAGTGACGGACAGAAAAACATTCAGTACTTC. Protein sequence: CASSDGQKNIQYF.

The chain has TRBV18 and TRBJ1-1; D is unclear. The germline V gene encodes CDR1 KGHSH and CDR2 LQKENI. This CDR3 contains 15 residues. V gave up 3 bases and J gave up 1 base, with 12 bases separating them. CDR3 loop: CASSPVLTPNTEAFF. The CDR3 DNA reads as TGTGCCAGCTCACCGGTTTTGACGCCGAACACTGAAGCTTTCTTT.

The rearrangement uses TRBV19 and TRBJ2-1; 10 bases agree with TRBD2. Germline CDR1 LNHDA, CDR2 SQIVND (reference sequence). The CDR3 is made up of 17 amino acids. The V gene end was trimmed by 3 bases and the J gene end by 3 bases; junction bases not matched to a gene: 8. The chain's CDR3 is CASSIRASGGIYNEQFF. The CDR3 DNA follows: TGTGCCAGTAGTATCAGAGCTAGCGGGGGTATCTACAATGAGCAGTTCTTC.

V usage is TRBV5-1 and J usage is TRBJ2-7, with D perhaps given as TRBD1 or TRBD2 (5 bases each). Trimming stripped 1 base from V and 10 bases from J, with 15 bases between. Per the germline V gene, CDR1 is SGHRS and CDR2 is YFSETQ. This CDR3 comprises 13 residues. The CDR3 region has the DNA TGCGCCAGCAGCTTGAGTGAGGGACGGCATCAGTACTTC. As protein: CASSLSEGRHQYF.

The rearrangement uses TRBV6-4 and TRBJ2-3, with D tentatively TRBD2 (6 bases). V was shortened by 3 bases and J by 1 base, with 8 bases between the two germline ends. This CDR3 has 14 amino acids. The germline V gene encodes CDR1 MRHNA and CDR2 SNTAGT. CDR3 residues: CASSDGGGTDTQYF. The CDR3 coding sequence is TGTGCCAGCAGTGATGGCGGGGGCACAGATACGCAGTATTTT.

Turning to this clone: One end of the junction does not line up with germline, which may come from a read error. V is TRBV2 and J is TRBJ2-3; 8 bases fit TRBD2. The CDR3 totals 14 residues. The germline CDR1 and CDR2 sequences are SNHLY and FYNNEI. The DNA for the CDR3 is TGTGCCAGCAGTAAAGCGGGAGTGGCGGATACGCAGTATTTT. Amino acid sequence: CASSKAGVADTQYF.

The gene calls are TRBV5-1 and TRBJ2-5; D is ambiguous. The end of the DNA is better explained by TRBJ2-7, so the J call may be wrong. From germline, CDR1 is SGHRS and CDR2 YFSETQ. CDR3 size: 14 residues. The CDR3 loop is CASSLAAASYEQYF. For the CDR3, the DNA is TGCGCCAGCAGCTTGGCGGCAGCCTCCTACGAGCAGTACTTC.

This clone came up once. The chain carries TRBV9 and TRBJ2-1; D ambiguous. Trimming removed 0 bases from V and 6 bases from J, with 10 bases in between. Germline V gives CDR1 SGDLS, CDR2 YYNGEE. The CDR3 covers 14 residues. The CDR3 nucleotides read TGTGCCAGCAGCGTAGGACCCCTCCTCAATGAGCAGTTCTTC. Translated, it gives CASSVGPLLNEQFF.

The V gene is TRBV9, the J gene TRBJ2-3; no firm D call. The CDR3 is 11 amino acids. Germline V gene lookup returns CDR1 SGDLS and CDR2 YYNGEE. V lost 3 bases and J 7 bases, leaving 6 bases between the germline ends. CDR3 DNA: TGTGCCAGCAGCGACCCATATACGCAGTATTTT. Translated, it gives CASSDPYTQYF. The whole variable domain, filled in from reference TRBV9 and TRBJ2-3, reads DSGVTQTPKHLITATGQRVTLRCSPRSGDLSVYWYQQSLDQGLQFLIQYYNGEERAKGNILERFSAQQFPDLHSELNLSSLELGDSALYFCASSDPYTQYFGPGTRLTVL.

The genes are TRBV2 and TRBJ2-3, with 7 bases matching TRBD2. The CDR3 length is 11 residues. CDR1 and CDR2 from the germline V gene are SNHLY and FYNNEI. CDR3 DNA: TGTGCAAGGGGAGGGGCTGATACGCAGTATTTT. As protein: CARGGADTQYF.

The chain carries TRBV2 and TRBJ2-7; D is ambiguous. The CDR3 is 10 amino acids. The V gene lost 9 bases and the J gene lost 2 bases, with 5 bases spanning the gap. Germline CDR1 is SNHLY and CDR2 is FYNNEI. CDR3 nucleotides: TGTGCCAGTACCACCTACGAGCAGTACTTC. This sequence encodes CASTTYEQYF.